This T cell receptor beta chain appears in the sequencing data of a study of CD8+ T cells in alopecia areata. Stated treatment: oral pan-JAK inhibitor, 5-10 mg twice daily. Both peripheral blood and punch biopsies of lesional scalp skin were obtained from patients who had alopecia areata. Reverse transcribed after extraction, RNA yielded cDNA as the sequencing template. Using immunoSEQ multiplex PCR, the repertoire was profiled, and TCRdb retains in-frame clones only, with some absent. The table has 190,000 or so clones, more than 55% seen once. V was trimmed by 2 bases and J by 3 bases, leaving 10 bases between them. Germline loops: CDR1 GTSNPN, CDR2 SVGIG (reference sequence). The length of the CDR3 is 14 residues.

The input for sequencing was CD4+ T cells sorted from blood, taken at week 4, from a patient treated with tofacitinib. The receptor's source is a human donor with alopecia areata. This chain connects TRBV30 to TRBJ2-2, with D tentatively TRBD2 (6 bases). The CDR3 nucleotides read TGTGCCTGGAGTCAAGGGAGGTACACCGGGGAGCTGTTTTTT. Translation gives CAWSQGRYTGELFF.